This TCR beta chain was identified during a study of T cell changes during pregnancy in multiple sclerosis. Clones were sequenced by immunoSEQ multiplex PCR, and TCRdb holds only the in-frame ones, with some missing. The sample records 84,000 or so clones, about 95% being singletons. J was trimmed by 3 bases and V by 7 bases; bases with no gene match: 22. Germline values: CDR1 SGHAT, CDR2 FQNNGV. This CDR3 is built from 19 residues. Sequenced here: peripheral blood, sampled in the third trimester of pregnancy. The origin of this receptor is a female donor with multiple sclerosis, enrolled in a pregnancy study. The V gene is TRBV11-2, the J gene TRBJ1-1; 8 bases align to TRBD1. CDR3 sequence reads: CASTITGGLTKGLDTEAFF. Here the CDR3 DNA reads TGTGCCAGCACCATCACAGGGGGGCTGACTAAGGGCCTGGACACTGAAGCTTTCTTT. The whole variable domain, filled in from reference TRBV11-2 and TRBJ1-1, reads EAGVAQSPRYKIIEKRQSVAFWCNPISGHATLYWYQQILGQGPKLLIQFQNNGVVDDSQLPKDRFSAERLKGVDSTLKIQPAKLEDSAVYLCASTITGGLTKGLDTEAFFGQGTRLTVV.